The clone carrying this TCR beta chain was counted ten times or more. Its specificity is not known. The record originates from a study of CD8 T cells in ankylosing spondylitis. Study outcomes and limitations: Disease-linked clones, CD8+, were relatively rare in peripheral blood.

Germline loops: CDR1 SGHTS, CDR2 YDEGEE. This CDR3 has 13 residues. Trimming took off 6 bases at V and 5 bases at J, with 14 bases between the two ends. MiXCR, applied by TCRdb to the 5' RACE reads, yields one record per CDR3 protein. The sample carries fewer than 250,000 distinct CDR3 sequences, about 11% recorded once. Sequenced: blood, either unsorted or a sorted T cell fraction (not recorded which). This TCR came from a male donor with ankylosing spondylitis or in good health (not recorded which). The rearrangement links TRBV5-8 to TRBJ2-5, with D uncertain. CDR3 sequence (DNA): TGTGCCAGCACCCCAGACCTCTGGGAGACCCAGTACTTC. This gives the protein CASTPDLWETQYF.